Shown below are 20 T cell receptor beta chains from a single sample sequenced in a study of graft-versus-host responses after intestinal transplantation. No cognate antigen is known for these TCRs. The assay was immunoSEQ multiplex PCR, and TCRdb's table has in-frame clones only and misses some. The sample has roughly 100,000 clones; approximately 84% are singletons. The material was unstimulated CD4+ T cells sorted from spleen or lymph node cells, obtained before intestinal transplant. The receptors here all came from a human donor who received an intestinal transplant.

This clone was observed a few times. J is TRBJ1-6 and V is TRBV6-5; D call uncertain. CDR1 is MNHEY and CDR2 is SVGAGI in the germline V gene. V was shortened by 6 bases and J by 10 bases, with 13 bases between the two germline ends. The length of the CDR3 is 13 residues. The chain's CDR3 is CASSARGGSPLHF. CDR3 DNA: TGTGCCAGCAGCGCGCGGGGAGGCTCACCCCTCCACTTT.

The CDR3 loop reads CASSLDGGRGEQYF. CDR3 DNA sequence: TGTGCCAGCAGCTTGGACGGCGGTCGGGGCGAGCAGTACTTC. The genes are TRBV5-4 and TRBJ2-7; the D gene is possibly TRBD2 (5 bases). The CDR3 covers 14 residues. Germline V gene data show CDR1 as SGHNT and CDR2 as YYREEE (reference sequence). V was clipped by 0 bases and J by 6 bases, with 13 bases between them.

In DNA, the CDR3 is TGTGCCAGCAGTTTAAGTGCTTGGACAGGGTTTATTGAAGCTTTCTTT. It specifies CASSLSAWTGFIEAFF. This chain links TRBV28 with TRBJ1-1; 8 bases map to TRBD1. Germline V CDR1 and CDR2: MDHEN, SYDVKM. V dropped 2 bases and J dropped 7; count of bases not matched to a gene: 12. This CDR3 comprises 16 residues.

V and J are TRBV5-1 and TRBJ2-1; 12 bases are a match to TRBD1. With V trimmed by 6 bases and J by 8 bases, 12 bases remained unmatched. CDR1 and CDR2 (germline): SGHRS, YFSETQ. The CDR3 has 16 amino acids. CDR3 protein: CASTPLGDRGLDEQFF. The CDR3, as DNA: TGCGCCAGCACCCCCCTAGGGGACAGGGGGCTCGATGAGCAGTTCTTC.

This chain links TRBV5-1 with TRBJ2-7; 10 positions agree with TRBD1. The CDR3 is 17 residues long. CDR1 SGHRS and CDR2 YFSETQ come from the germline V gene. The V and J ends lost 5 bases and 7 bases, in that order; junction bases with no gene match: 18. The CDR3 spells CASSPSHPGTGVGEQYF. The CDR3 DNA is TGCGCCAGCAGTCCCTCCCATCCCGGGACAGGGGTCGGGGAGCAGTACTTC.

The J gene is TRBJ2-6, the V gene TRBV29-1, with 8 bases lining up with TRBD1. Germline V gene lookup returns CDR1 SQVTM and CDR2 ANQGSEA. V shed 7 bases and J 0 bases; nucleotides not matched to a gene: 8. This CDR3 has 16 amino acids. CDR3 sequence reads: CSAGQGRNSGANVLTF. CDR3 bases: TGCAGCGCTGGACAGGGCCGAAACTCTGGGGCCAACGTCCTGACTTTC.

The chain recombines TRBV4-1 with TRBJ2-1; no clear D gene. The CDR3 consists of 14 residues. V was pared by 0 bases and J by 4 bases, with 7 bases between. Germline lookup yields CDR1 MGHRA and CDR2 YSYEKL. CDR3: CASSQEPQYNEQFF. The CDR3 DNA is TGCGCCAGCAGCCAAGAGCCTCAGTACAATGAGCAGTTCTTC.

This chain uses TRBV9 with TRBJ1-3, with D perhaps TRBD1 (5 bases). Germline CDR1 SGDLS, CDR2 YYNGEE. V lost 4 bases to trimming and J lost 12 bases, with 11 bases between them. The length of the CDR3 is 11 residues. In DNA form, the CDR3 reads TGTGCCAGCAGCTTGGACACTGACATATATTTT. It encodes CASSLDTDIYF. The full variable domain, with the rest looked up from reference TRBV9 and TRBJ1-3, is DSGVTQTPKHLITATGQRVTLRCSPRSGDLSVYWYQQSLDQGLQFLIQYYNGEERAKGNILERFSAQQFPDLHSELNLSSLELGDSALYFCASSLDTDIYFGEGSWLTVV.

J is TRBJ1-2 and V is TRBV5-4; maybe TRBD1 (5 bases). Trimming cost V 0 bases and J 2 bases, with 20 bases left between them. This CDR3 region has 18 residues. Germline CDR1 is SGHNT and CDR2 is YYREEE (reference sequence). DNA for the CDR3: TGTGCCAGCAGCTTGGAACCCGCCGGGACTGGGACCAACTATGGCTACACCTTC. This translates into CASSLEPAGTGTNYGYTF.

This clone was found a few times. The chain recombines TRBV5-6 with TRBJ1-2; no reliable D call. This CDR3 is 12 amino acids long. V lost 6 bases, J lost 4 bases, and 10 bases lay in between. Per the germline V gene, CDR1 is SGHDT and CDR2 is YYEEEE. The CDR3 loop reads CASTWGPYGYTF. CDR3 DNA sequence: TGTGCCAGCACCTGGGGTCCCTATGGCTACACCTTC.

Only a few counts were recorded for this clone. The chain joins TRBV5-5 to TRBJ1-1; D unresolved. Germline V gene data show CDR1 as SGHKS and CDR2 as YYEKEE (reference sequence). Trimming took 3 bases from V and 3 from J, leaving 3 bases between them. The CDR3 has 11 residues. The DNA for the CDR3 is TGTGCCAGCAGCTCAGACACTGAAGCTTTCTTT. It translates to CASSSDTEAFF.

This clone was seen once. The CDR3 nucleotides are TGTGCCAGCAGTGACAACTTCGGCCAGATTGGCCGTGAAGCTTTCTTT. This gives the protein CASSDNFGQIGREAFF. V and J are TRBV25-1 and TRBJ1-1, with D uncertain. The CDR3 length is 16 residues. The germline V gene encodes CDR1 MGHDK and CDR2 SYGVNS. Between the trimmed V and J ends, which lost 3 bases and 7 bases, there was a span of 21 bases.

The chain recombines TRBV5-4 with TRBJ2-5; TRBD2 agrees at 15 bases. This CDR3 region has 17 residues. J was trimmed by 2 bases and V by 3 bases; bases with no gene match: 5. Germline values: CDR1 SGHNT, CDR2 YYREEE (reference sequence). The CDR3 DNA reads as TGTGCCAGCAGCTCGAGGACTAGCGGGGGGGGACAAGAGACCCAGTACTTC. Residues: CASSSRTSGGGQETQYF.

There are a few counts of this clone. The chain has TRBV7-9 and TRBJ2-3; D is perhaps TRBD1 or TRBD2 (5 bases each). CDR1 and CDR2 (germline): SEHNR, FQNEAQ (reference sequence). Trimming took off 2 bases at V and 2 bases at J, with 8 bases between the two ends. The CDR3 extends over 14 amino acids. The CDR3 loop reads CASSLRGDTDTQYF. The CDR3 region has the DNA TGTGCCAGCAGCTTACGAGGGGACACAGATACGCAGTATTTT.

The chain carries TRBV30 and TRBJ2-7, with a possible D match to TRBD2 (6 bases). V was shortened by 1 base and J by 6 bases, with 10 bases between the two germline ends. Germline V gene lookup returns CDR1 GTSNPN and CDR2 SVGIG (reference sequence). The CDR3 has 12 amino acids. Here the CDR3 reads CAWSAQGLEQYF. In nucleotides, the CDR3 is TGTGCCTGGAGTGCCCAGGGACTCGAGCAGTACTTC.

The table lists this clone with a count of one. This sequence joins TRBV7-3 and TRBJ2-1, with TRBD2 matching 10 bases. The CDR3 totals 15 residues. V was pared by 5 bases and J by 5 bases, with 6 bases of the junction left unmatched. In germline, CDR1 is SGHTA, CDR2 FQGTGA. As DNA, the CDR3 is TGTGCCAGCAGCACTGGGGGACTAGCGAACAATGAGCAGTTCTTC. Translating it yields CASSTGGLANNEQFF.

The chain couples TRBV19 to TRBJ2-1; TRBD1 matches at 7 bases. The length of the CDR3 is 15 residues. V lost 9 bases, J lost 3 bases, and 11 bases stayed unmatched. CDR1 LNHDA and CDR2 SQIVND come from the germline V gene (reference sequence). In DNA, the CDR3 is TGTGCCAGCCCCGGACAGGCCCAACTCTACAATGAGCAGTTCTTC. Amino acid sequence: CASPGQAQLYNEQFF.

The chain carries TRBV5-6 and TRBJ1-2; tentative D call: TRBD1 (6 bases). Per the germline V gene, CDR1 is SGHDT and CDR2 is YYEEEE. Trimming cost V 3 bases and J 2 bases, with 17 bases left between them. The CDR3 has 16 amino acids. The CDR3 DNA reads TGTGCCAGCAGCTCATTCAACAGGGAGGTAAACTATGGCTACACCTTC. Translating gives CASSSFNREVNYGYTF.

V and J are TRBV4-1 and TRBJ2-4, with D perhaps matching TRBD1 or TRBD2 (6 bases each). Looked up from germline, CDR1 is MGHRA and CDR2 is YSYEKL. The CDR3 totals 16 residues. Trimming left V 0 bases short and J 4 bases short, with 13 bases between. For the CDR3, the DNA is TGCGCCAGCAGCCAAGATTGGGGGGCTAGTAAAAACATTCAGTACTTC. This encodes CASSQDWGASKNIQYF.

The chain is built from TRBV30 and TRBJ2-7; D is undetermined. CDR3 length: 11 amino acids. V was pared by 1 base and J by 4 bases, with 5 bases between. Germline assignment: CDR1 GTSNPN and CDR2 SVGIG (reference sequence). CDR3 in DNA: TGTGCCTGGAGTGATAGATACGAGCAGTACTTC. It encodes CAWSDRYEQYF.